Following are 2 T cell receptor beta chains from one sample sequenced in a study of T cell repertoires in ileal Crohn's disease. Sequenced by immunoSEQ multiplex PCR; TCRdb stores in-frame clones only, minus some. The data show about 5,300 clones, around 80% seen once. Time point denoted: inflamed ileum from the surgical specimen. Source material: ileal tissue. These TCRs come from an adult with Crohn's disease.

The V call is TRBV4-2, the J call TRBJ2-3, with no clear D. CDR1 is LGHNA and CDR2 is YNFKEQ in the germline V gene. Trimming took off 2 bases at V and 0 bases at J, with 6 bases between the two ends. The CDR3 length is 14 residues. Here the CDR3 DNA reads TGTGCCAGCAGCCAACAGGTTAGCACAGATACGCAGTATTTT. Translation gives CASSQQVSTDTQYF.

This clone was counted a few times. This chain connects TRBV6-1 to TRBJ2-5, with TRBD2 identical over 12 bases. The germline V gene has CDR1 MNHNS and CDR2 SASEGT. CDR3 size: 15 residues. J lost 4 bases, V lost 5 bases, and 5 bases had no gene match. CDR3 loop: CASSRLAGVTETQYF. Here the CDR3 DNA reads TGTGCCAGCAGTAGACTAGCGGGAGTTACAGAGACCCAGTACTTC.